This TCR beta chain appears in the sequencing data of a study of tumor-infiltrating lymphocytes in primary liver carcinoma. The CDR3 covers 13 residues. Trimming shortened V by 1 base and J by 2 bases, and 5 bases separated the two germline ends. Germline lookup yields CDR1 SNHLY and CDR2 FYNNEI. cDNA specific to TCR beta was made from about 550 ng of total RNA, with a constant-region primer employed for priming. Libraries for TCR beta were built through three nested multiplex PCR rounds, which together made up a slightly modified ARM-PCR procedure. Running around 9 cycles apiece, the first two PCR rounds relied on TRBV1-TRBV30 forward primers together with a C-beta reverse primer. TCRdb ran MiXCR on the multiplex PCR reads and lists one entry per CDR3 protein. Altogether roughly 180,000 distinct CDR3 sequences are present, about 55% being singletons, with the ten largest covering 72%. On this clonotype itself: Its antigen is unknown.

Whole-study findings and limits: Against blood, tumors held a significantly higher top-250-clone fraction (p = 0.039).

RNA isolated from unsorted whole blood supplied the blood RNA, with germline DNA also extracted. The source is a middle-aged man with primary liver carcinoma and hepatitis B virus infection. The chain employs TRBV2 and TRBJ1-1; D ambiguous. Sequencing was carried out using peripheral blood. CDR3 DNA sequence: TGTGCCAGCAGTGAAGAAGTTAACACTGAAGCTTTCTTT. This codes for CASSEEVNTEAFF.